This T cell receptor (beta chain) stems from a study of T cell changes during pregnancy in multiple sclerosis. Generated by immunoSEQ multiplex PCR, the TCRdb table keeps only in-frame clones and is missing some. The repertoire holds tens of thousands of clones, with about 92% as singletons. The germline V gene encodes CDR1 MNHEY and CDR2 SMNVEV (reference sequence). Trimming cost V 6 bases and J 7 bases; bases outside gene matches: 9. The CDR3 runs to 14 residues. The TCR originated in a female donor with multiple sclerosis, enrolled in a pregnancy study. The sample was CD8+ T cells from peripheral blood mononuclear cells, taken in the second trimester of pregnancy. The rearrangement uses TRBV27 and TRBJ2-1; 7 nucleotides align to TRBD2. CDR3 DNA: TGTGCCAGCAGCCCCGGGGGGTACGAGAATGAGCAGTTCTTC. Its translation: CASSPGGYENEQFF.